The T cell receptor (beta chain) described here comes from a study of T cells in Graves' hyperthyroidism and ophthalmopathy. This clonotype was counted ten times or more. RNA transcripts were the template for amplifying TCR beta CDR3 regions. RT-PCR in the first round (using the HTBI primer set) targeted the TCR CDR3. TCRdb analysed the multiplex PCR reads with MiXCR anew, one entry per CDR3 protein. The data show hundreds of thousands of distinct CDR3 sequences, roughly 40% seen once. V lost 3 bases, J lost 4 bases, and 18 bases lay in between. Germline CDR1 reads SQVTM; CDR2 reads ANQGSEA. The CDR3 sequence is 15 residues long.

The specimen was blood. The sequence was collected from a man between 18 and 35 years old with Graves' hyperthyroidism. The chain uses TRBV29-1 and TRBJ1-2, with a weak D call TRBD1 (6 bases). CDR3 sequence (DNA): TGCAGCGTTGACGGGGGCACAGGGATGAGCTATGGCTACACCTTC. It yields the protein CSVDGGTGMSYGYTF.